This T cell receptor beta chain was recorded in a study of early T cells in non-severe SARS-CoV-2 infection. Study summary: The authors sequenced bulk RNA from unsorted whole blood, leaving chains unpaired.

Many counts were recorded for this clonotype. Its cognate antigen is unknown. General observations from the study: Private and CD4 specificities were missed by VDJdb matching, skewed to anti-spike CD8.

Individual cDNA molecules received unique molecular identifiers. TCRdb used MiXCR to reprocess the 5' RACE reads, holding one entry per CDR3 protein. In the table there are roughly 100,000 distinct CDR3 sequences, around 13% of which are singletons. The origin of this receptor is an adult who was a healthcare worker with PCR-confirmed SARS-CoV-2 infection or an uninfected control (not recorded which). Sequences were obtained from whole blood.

The CDR3 reads CSARGARITEAFF. CDR3 in DNA: TGCAGTGCCAGGGGGGCGCGGATCACTGAAGCTTTCTTT. This chain joins TRBV20-1 and TRBJ1-1, with TRBD1 matching over 7 bases. The trim removed 6 bases at V and 4 bases at J, leaving 8 bases unmatched. CDR3 length: 13 amino acids. CDR1 and CDR2 (germline): DFQATT, SNEGSKA (reference sequence).